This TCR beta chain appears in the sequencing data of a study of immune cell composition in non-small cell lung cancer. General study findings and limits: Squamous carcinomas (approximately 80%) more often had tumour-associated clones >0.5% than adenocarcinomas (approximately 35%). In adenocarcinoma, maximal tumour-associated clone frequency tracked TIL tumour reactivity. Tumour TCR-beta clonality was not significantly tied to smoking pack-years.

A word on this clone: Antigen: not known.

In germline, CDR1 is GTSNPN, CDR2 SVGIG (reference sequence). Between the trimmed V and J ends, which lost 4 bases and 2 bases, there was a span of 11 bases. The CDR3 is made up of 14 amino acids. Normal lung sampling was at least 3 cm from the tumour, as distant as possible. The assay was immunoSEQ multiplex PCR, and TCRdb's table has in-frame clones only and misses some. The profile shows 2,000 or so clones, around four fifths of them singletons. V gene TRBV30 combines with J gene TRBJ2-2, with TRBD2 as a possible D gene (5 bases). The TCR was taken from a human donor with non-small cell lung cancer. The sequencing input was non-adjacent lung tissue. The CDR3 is CAWMRAGNTGELFF. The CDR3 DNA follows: TGTGCCTGGATGAGGGCGGGTAACACCGGGGAGCTGTTTTTT.